The TCR beta chain described here comes from a study of PD-1 blockade in mismatch repair-deficient tumors. The wider study: Enrolled about 2013-2017, patients had progressing, pretreated mismatch repair-deficient cancers of 11 to 13 types.

The assay was immunoSEQ multiplex PCR, and TCRdb's table has in-frame clones only and misses some. This sample has 60,000 to 70,000 clones, with approximately 88% found just once. This CDR3 region has 13 residues. Germline lookup yields CDR1 SGHVS and CDR2 FQNEAQ. Deletions cut 5 bases from V and 5 bases from J, with 12 bases between. The sample in question was peripheral blood, obtained 52 weeks after starting pembrolizumab. V gene TRBV7-8 combines with J gene TRBJ1-2; D remains unclear. The TCR was taken from an adult with mismatch repair-deficient cancer. The CDR3 sequence is CASSPLAGYGYTF. DNA for the CDR3: TGTGCCAGCAGCCCCCTGGCGGGTTATGGCTACACCTTC. The full variable domain, its missing parts supplied by reference TRBV7-8 and TRBJ1-2, is GAGVSQSPRYKVAKRGQDVALRCDPISGHVSLFWYQQALGQGPEFLTYFQNEAQLDKSGLPSDRFFAERPEGSVSTLKIQRTQQEDSAVYLCASSPLAGYGYTFGSGTRLTVV.